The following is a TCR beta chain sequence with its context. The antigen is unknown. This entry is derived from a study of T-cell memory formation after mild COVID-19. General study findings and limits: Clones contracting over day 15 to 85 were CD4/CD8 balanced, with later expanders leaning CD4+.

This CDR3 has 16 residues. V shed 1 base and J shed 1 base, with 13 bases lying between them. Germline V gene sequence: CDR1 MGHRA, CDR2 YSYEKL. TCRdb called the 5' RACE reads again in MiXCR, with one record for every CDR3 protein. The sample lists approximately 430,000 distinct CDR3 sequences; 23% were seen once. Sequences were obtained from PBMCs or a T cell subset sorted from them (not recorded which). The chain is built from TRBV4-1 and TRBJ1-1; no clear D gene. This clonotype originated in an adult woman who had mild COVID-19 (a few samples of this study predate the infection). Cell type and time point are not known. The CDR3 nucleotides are TGCGCCAGCAGCCAAGTTAGAGTGTCCCCGAACACTGAAGCTTTCTTT. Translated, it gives CASSQVRVSPNTEAFF.